This T cell receptor (beta chain) was identified during a study of shared clonotypes between healthy human individuals. Study background: The cohort had a couple of women and a few men, ages 18 to 49.

Remarks on this clone: Antigen specificity is unknown.

Around 30,000 T cell genomes (roughly 220 ng DNA) went into each sorted-subset replicate. Produced via immunoSEQ multiplex PCR; TCRdb's table is partial and in-frame only. The sample shows fewer than 2.5 million clones, over 85% of them seen only once. Whole-study results and caveats: Relative to clonotypes present in all four donors, those not shared had lower generation probabilities.

The V and J ends lost 5 bases and 3 bases respectively, with 9 bases between them. Germline CDR1 is SNHLY and CDR2 is FYNNEI. The CDR3 consists of 13 residues. The study drew all its donors from Caucasian adults living in Nashville, Tennessee. The chain is built from TRBV2 and TRBJ2-3; tentatively, D is TRBD1 (5 bases). This sequence was found in a man in his late teens or twenties in good health. Some clones in this sample may be carry-over from other donors' samples. The sequenced sample was naive CD4+ T cells from PBMCs. Subset noted: CD45RA+ positively selected. CDR3 residues: CASSLRQTDTQYF. The CDR3 region has the DNA TGTGCCAGCAGTCTCCGACAGACAGATACGCAGTATTTT.